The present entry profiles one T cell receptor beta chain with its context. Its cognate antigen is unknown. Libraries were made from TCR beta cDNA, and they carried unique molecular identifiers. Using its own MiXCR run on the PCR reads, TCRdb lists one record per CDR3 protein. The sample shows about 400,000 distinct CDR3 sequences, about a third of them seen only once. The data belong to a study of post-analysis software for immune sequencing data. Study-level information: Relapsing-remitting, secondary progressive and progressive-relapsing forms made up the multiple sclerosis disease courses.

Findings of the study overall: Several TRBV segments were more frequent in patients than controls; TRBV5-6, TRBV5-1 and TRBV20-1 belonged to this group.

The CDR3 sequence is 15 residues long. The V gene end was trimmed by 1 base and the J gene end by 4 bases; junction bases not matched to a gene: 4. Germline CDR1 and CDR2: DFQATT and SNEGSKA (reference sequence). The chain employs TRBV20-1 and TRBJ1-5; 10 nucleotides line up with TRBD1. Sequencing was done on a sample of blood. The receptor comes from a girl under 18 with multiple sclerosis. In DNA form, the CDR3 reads TGCAGTGCTAGAGTTTTGGGACAGGGGAATCAGCCCCAGCATTTT. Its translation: CSARVLGQGNQPQHF.